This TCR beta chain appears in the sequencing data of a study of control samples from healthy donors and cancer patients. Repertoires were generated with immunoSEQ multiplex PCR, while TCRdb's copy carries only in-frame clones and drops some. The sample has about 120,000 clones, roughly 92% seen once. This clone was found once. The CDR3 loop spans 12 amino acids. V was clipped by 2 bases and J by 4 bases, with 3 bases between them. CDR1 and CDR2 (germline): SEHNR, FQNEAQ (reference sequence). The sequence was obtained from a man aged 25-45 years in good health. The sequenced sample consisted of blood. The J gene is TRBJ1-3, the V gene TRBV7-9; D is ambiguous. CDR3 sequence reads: CASSLTGNTIYF. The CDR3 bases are TGTGCCAGCAGCTTAACCGGAAACACCATATATTTT.